The present TCR beta chain was sequenced within a study of cytomegalovirus exposure and HLA in healthy donors. About the research overall: A prior analysis found some 110 million unique TCR beta sequences from about 179 million T cells.

Per the germline V gene, CDR1 is MNHNS and CDR2 is SASEGT. This CDR3 is 12 amino acids long. V dropped 6 bases and J dropped 14; count of bases not matched to a gene: 10. The PCR ran on 60 Vbeta and 13 Jbeta primers. Generated by immunoSEQ multiplex PCR, the TCRdb table keeps only in-frame clones and is missing some. This sample yields approximately 97,000 clones, of which around 68% are seen a single time; approximately 4.8% belongs to the top ten. The sequenced sample was PBMCs. The source is a human donor in good health. The chain combines TRBV6-1 with TRBJ1-2, with TRBD1 matching over 9 bases. The CDR3 DNA is TGTGCCAGCAGAAGCGGGACAGGGCCACTTACCTTC. It yields the protein CASRSGTGPLTF.